This entry concerns a single TCR beta chain. What it recognizes is unknown. This sample was included in a study of cytomegalovirus exposure and HLA in healthy donors. Broader study findings: Beyond CMV serostatus, there was no information to go on about immune exposure. Most TCR sequences proved rare, with some public TCRs found in many donors.

Primers for the PCR totalled 60 Vbeta and 13 Jbeta. Some clones are missing from TCRdb's copy, which holds only in-frame ones; the method was immunoSEQ multiplex PCR. Among about 140,000 clones listed, 66% were seen once. The source is a human donor in good health. The sequenced sample consisted of PBMCs.

This chain's CDR3 is CAISESSGRETQYF. The DNA of the CDR3 is TGTGCCATCAGTGAGTCAAGCGGGCGGGAGACCCAGTACTTC. The chain recombines TRBV10-3 with TRBJ2-5; D perhaps matches TRBD2 (6 bases). Trimming pared 0 bases from V and 5 bases from J, leaving 10 bases between. The V gene's germline CDR1 is ENHRY and CDR2 SYGVKD. CDR3 length: 14 amino acids.